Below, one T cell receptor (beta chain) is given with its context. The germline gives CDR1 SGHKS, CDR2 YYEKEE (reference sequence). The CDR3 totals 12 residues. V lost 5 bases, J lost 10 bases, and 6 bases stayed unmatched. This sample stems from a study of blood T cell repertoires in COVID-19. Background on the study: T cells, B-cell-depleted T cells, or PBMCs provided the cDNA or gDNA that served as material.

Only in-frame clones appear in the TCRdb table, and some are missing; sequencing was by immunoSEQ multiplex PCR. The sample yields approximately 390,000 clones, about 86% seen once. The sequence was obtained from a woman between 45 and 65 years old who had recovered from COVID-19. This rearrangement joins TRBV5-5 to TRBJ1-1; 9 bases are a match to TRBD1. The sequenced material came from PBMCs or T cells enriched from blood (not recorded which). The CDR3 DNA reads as TGTGCCAGCAGTCGGGACAGGGAGCGAGCTTTCTTT. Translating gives CASSRDRERAFF.